A selection of T cell receptor beta chains follows, all from one sample in a study of T cells after yellow fever vaccination. TCRdb reprocessed the 5' RACE reads with MiXCR, giving one entry per CDR3 protein. Here the sample spans over 250,000 distinct CDR3 sequences, about 5% being singletons. Source: CD4+ T cells sorted from PBMCs, taken on the day of the yellow fever booster vaccination. The source is a man in his late teens or twenties who received the YFV17D yellow fever vaccine. Each CDR3 is given with its conserved first and last residue. A D gene is named only where the DNA matches it firmly. Some rows have no size entry. The others give once, few or many, or a class for an expanded clone.

V: TRBV5-1; J: TRBJ1-1; D: NA; size: NA; CDR3: CASSSQGLGAEAFF; DNA: TGCGCCAGCAGCTCACAGGGCCTTGGGGCTGAAGCTTTCTTT
V: TRBV9; J: TRBJ2-5; D: NA; size: many; CDR3: CASSVSGPPGTQYF; DNA: TGTGCCAGCAGCGTTAGCGGTCCGCCTGGGACCCAGTACTTC
V: TRBV7-3; J: TRBJ2-1; D: NA; size: few; CDR3: CASSLARASYNEQFF; DNA: TGTGCCAGCAGCTTGGCGAGAGCTTCCTACAATGAGCAGTTCTTC
V: TRBV7-2; J: TRBJ2-1; D: TRBD1; size: few; CDR3: CASSPQTGGAVYNEQFF; DNA: TGTGCCAGCAGCCCTCAGACAGGGGGCGCCGTGTACAATGAGCAGTTCTTC
V: TRBV9; J: TRBJ2-1; D: NA; size: NA; CDR3: CASSVTGNEQFF; DNA: TGTGCCAGCAGCGTAACCGGTAATGAGCAGTTCTTC
V: TRBV6-5; J: TRBJ2-3; D: NA; size: NA; CDR3: CASSYTRDSTDTQYF; DNA: TGTGCCAGCAGTTACACCCGGGACAGCACAGATACGCAGTATTTT
V: TRBV7-2; J: TRBJ1-5; D: NA; size: many; CDR3: CASSLTGTNNQPQHF; DNA: TGTGCCAGCAGCCTCACCGGGACAAACAATCAGCCCCAGCATTTT
V: TRBV14; J: TRBJ2-3; D: NA; size: NA; CDR3: CASSQDRDRSDTQYF; DNA: TGTGCCAGCAGCCAAGATAGGGACCGATCGGATACGCAGTATTTT
V: TRBV5-1; J: TRBJ1-5; D: NA; size: NA; CDR3: CASTETGGGQPQHF; DNA: TGCGCCAGCACCGAGACAGGAGGAGGTCAGCCCCAGCATTTT
V: TRBV3-1; J: TRBJ1-2; D: NA; size: few; CDR3: CASSPQVKAGNYGYTF; DNA: TGTGCCAGCAGCCCTCAGGTCAAGGCCGGTAACTATGGCTACACCTTC
V: TRBV7-3; J: TRBJ1-2; D: NA; size: few; CDR3: CASSLGPGNNYGYTF; DNA: TGTGCCAGCAGCTTAGGGCCAGGGAATAACTATGGCTACACCTTC
V: TRBV18; J: TRBJ1-2; D: NA; size: NA; CDR3: CASSPTLSDRRGYTF; DNA: TGTGCCAGCTCACCGACCTTATCAGACAGGAGAGGCTACACCTTC
V: TRBV12-3/TRBV12-4; J: TRBJ2-5; D: NA; size: many; CDR3: CASSLIASPRETQYF; DNA: TGTGCCAGCAGTTTGATTGCTAGCCCCAGAGAGACCCAGTACTTC
V: TRBV12-3/TRBV12-4; J: TRBJ2-1; D: NA; size: many; CDR3: CASSLVRGEQFF; DNA: TGTGCCAGCAGTTTAGTAAGGGGTGAGCAGTTCTTC
V: TRBV18; J: TRBJ1-5; D: TRBD1; size: NA; CDR3: CASSDRVSQPQHF; DNA: TGTGCCAGCTCAGACAGGGTAAGCCAGCCCCAGCATTTT
V: TRBV7-2; J: TRBJ2-5; D: NA; size: NA; CDR3: CASSFPGGTQYF; DNA: TGTGCCAGCAGCTTCCCTGGGGGGACCCAGTACTTC
V: TRBV10-3; J: TRBJ2-4; D: TRBD1; size: NA; CDR3: CAISESTGENIQYF; DNA: TGTGCCATCAGTGAGTCGACAGGGGAAAACATTCAGTACTTC
V: TRBV6-2/TRBV6-3; J: TRBJ2-5; D: TRBD2; size: NA; CDR3: CASSLTTTSGLPQETQYF; DNA: TGTGCCAGCAGCCTAACTACGACTAGCGGGCTCCCCCAAGAGACCCAGTACTTC
V: TRBV5-4; J: TRBJ1-2; D: TRBD1; size: few; CDR3: CASSTGTGLYGYTF; DNA: TGTGCCAGCAGCACTGGGACAGGGCTTTATGGCTACACCTTC
V: TRBV2; J: TRBJ2-1; D: NA; size: few; CDR3: CASSDTGIDEQFF; DNA: TGTGCCAGCAGTGACACAGGGATCGATGAGCAGTTCTTC
V: TRBV5-1; J: TRBJ2-1; D: TRBD1; size: few; CDR3: CASRPGQANEQFF; DNA: TGCGCCAGCAGGCCGGGACAGGCAAATGAGCAGTTCTTC
V: TRBV5-1; J: TRBJ2-3; D: NA; size: NA; CDR3: CASSLDGRGAEDTQYF; DNA: TGCGCCAGCAGCTTGGATGGCCGGGGGGCCGAGGATACGCAGTATTTT
V: TRBV5-1; J: TRBJ1-1; D: NA; size: many; CDR3: CASSLQLNTEAFF; DNA: TGCGCCAGCAGCTTGCAGTTGAACACTGAAGCTTTCTTT
V: TRBV27; J: TRBJ2-5; D: NA; size: NA; CDR3: CASSHVRTGRTQYF; DNA: TGTGCCAGCAGTCACGTAAGGACGGGCCGTACCCAGTACTTC
V: TRBV7-2; J: TRBJ1-2; D: NA; size: NA; CDR3: CASSPAGGGIDGYTF; DNA: TGTGCCAGCAGCCCGGCTGGAGGGGGGATTGATGGCTACACCTTC
V: TRBV12-3/TRBV12-4; J: TRBJ1-2; D: NA; size: few; CDR3: CAQPTMSGGSGVYGYTF; DNA: TGTGCGCAGCCCACGATGTCTGGGGGGTCCGGGGTATATGGCTACACCTTC